Presented here are 17 T cell receptor beta chains from one specimen sequenced in a study of blood T cell repertoires in COVID-19. This table comes from immunoSEQ multiplex PCR, and its TCRdb copy is limited to in-frame clones, with some not included. The table lists a few hundred thousand clones, nearly 90% of them singletons. Sequencing was performed on peripheral blood. The source of these receptors is a woman aged 60-70 years with COVID-19, enrolled during active disease.

Comments on this clone: The same CDR3 is also encoded by other DNA sequences in this sample. V is TRBV11-2 and J is TRBJ1-2, with D uncertain. The CDR3 is 13 amino acids. From germline, CDR1 is SGHAT and CDR2 FQNNGV. V was pared by 5 bases and J by 5 bases, with 12 bases between. CDR3 sequence reads: CASSPGQDYGYTF. CDR3 coding DNA: TGTGCCAGCAGCCCCGGCCAGGATTATGGCTACACCTTC.

The chain uses TRBV2 and TRBJ1-1, with TRBD1 as a possible D gene (5 bases). Trimming pared 8 bases from V and 5 bases from J, leaving 15 bases between. The germline gives CDR1 SNHLY, CDR2 FYNNEI. The CDR3 totals 13 residues. The CDR3 loop is CASYLEGWTEAFF. In DNA, the CDR3 is TGTGCCAGCTATTTGGAGGGGTGGACTGAAGCTTTCTTT.

The V and J genes are TRBV5-4 and TRBJ2-2; 8 positions match TRBD2. Per the germline V gene, CDR1 is SGHNT and CDR2 is YYREEE (reference sequence). This CDR3 is 14 amino acids long. With 9 bases clipped from V and 4 bases from J, the junction kept 8 bases outside the gene matches. The CDR3 loop is CATGLDRRTGELFF. As DNA, the CDR3 is TGTGCCACGGGACTAGATCGACGCACCGGGGAGCTGTTTTTT.

V usage is TRBV7-8 and J usage is TRBJ1-2, with TRBD1 identical over 8 bases. The CDR3 covers 15 residues. V was pared by 1 base and J by 7 bases, with 8 bases of the junction left unmatched. In germline, CDR1 is SGHVS, CDR2 FQNEAQ. CDR3 nucleotides: TGTGCCAGCAGCTTAGAGGTGGTCACAGGGGGTGGCTACACCTTC. This gives the protein CASSLEVVTGGGYTF.

This clone was counted once. The gene calls are TRBV6-2 or TRBV6-3 and TRBJ2-2; 10 nucleotides align to TRBD1. The CDR3 length is 16 residues. Germline lookup yields CDR1 MNHEY and CDR2 SVGEGT. V trimming: 6 bases; J trimming: 8 bases; junction bases outside the gene matches: 12. CDR3 bases: TGTGCCAGCAGCACCATCCCGGGACAGGGGTCAGGGGAGCTGTTTTTT. Translated, it gives CASSTIPGQGSGELFF.

This chain uses TRBV7-2 with TRBJ2-2; no firm D call. Deletions cut 2 bases from V and 0 bases from J, with 16 bases between. Germline V gives CDR1 SGHTA, CDR2 FQGNSA. The CDR3 totals 18 residues. For the CDR3, the DNA is TGTGCCAGCAGCTTACAGGCCCCCGCAAATCCGAACACCGGGGAGCTGTTTTTT. Residues: CASSLQAPANPNTGELFF.

V is TRBV6-1 and J is TRBJ1-2, with 11 bases that match TRBD1. The CDR3 is 14 residues long. CDR1 MNHNS and CDR2 SASEGT come from the germline V gene. V lost 3 bases to trimming and J lost 7 bases; unmatched junction nucleotides: 4. DNA of the CDR3: TGTGCCAGCAGTGAGGACAGGGGGCAGGTTGGCTACACCTTC. Protein sequence: CASSEDRGQVGYTF.

This chain uses TRBV4-1 with TRBJ1-3, with D uncertain. This CDR3 spans 16 amino acids. CDR1 and CDR2 (germline): MGHRA, YSYEKL. V gave up 0 bases and J gave up 1 base, with 10 bases separating them. This chain's CDR3 is CASSQEEWRSGNTIYF. As DNA, the CDR3 is TGCGCCAGCAGCCAAGAGGAGTGGAGGTCTGGAAACACCATATATTTT.

V usage is TRBV2 and J usage is TRBJ2-3; TRBD2 might be the D (6 bases). The CDR3 totals 13 residues. Germline loops: CDR1 SNHLY, CDR2 FYNNEI. V was trimmed by 7 bases and J by 7 bases, leaving 15 bases between them. For the CDR3, the DNA is TGTGCCAGCAAAGGTTTGGGGGGTCATACGCAGTATTTT. Its translation: CASKGLGGHTQYF.

V gene TRBV2 combines with J gene TRBJ1-1; TRBD1 matches at 10 bases. The CDR3 contains 12 residues. CDR1 is SNHLY and CDR2 is FYNNEI in the germline V gene. V lost 8 bases, J lost 10 bases, and 7 bases stayed unmatched. The CDR3 region is CASRDRGGVAFF. CDR3 coding DNA: TGTGCCAGCCGGGACAGGGGAGGCGTAGCTTTCTTT.

J is TRBJ1-2 and V is TRBV29-1, with D possibly TRBD1 on 5 matching bases. Per germline, CDR1 SQVTM and CDR2 ANQGSEA. V gave up 4 bases and J gave up 2 bases, with 8 bases separating them. This CDR3 is 12 amino acids long. The DNA for the CDR3 is TGCAGCGTTGGGGAGGGGAACTATGGCTACACCTTC. Translated, it gives CSVGEGNYGYTF.

This chain links TRBV7-9 with TRBJ2-5; D gene ambiguous. The CDR3 extends over 13 amino acids. The germline V gene has CDR1 SEHNR and CDR2 FQNEAQ (reference sequence). Trimming cost V 8 bases and J 5 bases, with 15 bases left between them. The CDR3 bases are TGTGCCAGCGGTTCAGGTGCTGGGGAGACCCAGTACTTC. Translated: CASGSGAGETQYF.

The CDR3 nucleotides are TGTGCCATCAGTGAGGGGCGGGGGGGCGGACAGAGCTCCTACAATGAGCAGTTCTTC. Translation: CAISEGRGGGQSSYNEQFF. The chain recombines TRBV10-3 with TRBJ2-1; 9 bases are shared with TRBD2. Germline lookup yields CDR1 ENHRY and CDR2 SYGVKD. The CDR3 has 19 amino acids. Germline trimming cut 2 bases from V and 0 bases from J; bases unmatched to any gene: 11.

The V gene is TRBV13, the J gene TRBJ1-2, with 9 bases fitting TRBD1. The CDR3 spans 19 residues. Unmatched junction bases numbered 16, after V lost 2 bases and J lost 3 bases. Germline assignment: CDR1 PRHDT and CDR2 FYEKMQ (reference sequence). The CDR3 sequence is CASSLMFGTGLYNDYGYTF. The CDR3 nucleotides are TGTGCCAGCAGCTTAATGTTCGGGACAGGGTTATACAACGACTATGGCTACACCTTC.

The V gene is TRBV5-4, the J gene TRBJ1-1, with 8 positions matching TRBD1. This CDR3 is built from 14 residues. The V segment lost 4 bases and the J segment 6 bases; nucleotides outside the gene matches: 8. Looked up from germline, CDR1 is SGHNT and CDR2 is YYREEE (reference sequence). The CDR3 spells CASSLEGQGPEAFF. DNA of the CDR3: TGTGCCAGCAGCCTGGAAGGACAGGGACCTGAAGCTTTCTTT. The full variable domain, its missing parts supplied by reference TRBV5-4 and TRBJ1-1, is ETGVTQSPTHLIKTRGQQVTLRCSSQSGHNTVSWYQQALGQGPQFIFQYYREEENGRGNFPPRFSGLQFPNYSSELNVNALELDDSALYLCASSLEGQGPEAFFGQGTRLTVV.

The chain recombines TRBV7-8 with TRBJ1-5, with 11 bases lining up with TRBD1. The V gene's germline CDR1 is SGHVS and CDR2 FQNEAQ. The V segment lost 7 bases and the J segment 9 bases; nucleotides outside the gene matches: 8. CDR3 size: 14 residues. The CDR3 DNA reads as TGTGCCAGCATCACCGCCGGGACAGGGGGGCCCCAGCATTTT. Translating it yields CASITAGTGGPQHF. Looking up the rest from reference TRBV7-8 and TRBJ1-5 gives the full variable domain: GAGVSQSPRYKVAKRGQDVALRCDPISGHVSLFWYQQALGQGPEFLTYFQNEAQLDKSGLPSDRFFAERPEGSVSTLKIQRTQQEDSAVYLCASITAGTGGPQHFGDGTRLSIL.

This sequence joins TRBV6-5 and TRBJ1-5, with TRBD1 matching 9 bases. J lost 4 bases, V lost 4 bases, and 5 bases had no gene match. CDR1 is MNHEY and CDR2 is SVGAGI in the germline V gene. The CDR3 runs to 15 residues. In DNA form, the CDR3 reads TGTGCCAGCAGTTCCGGGACAGGGTTAAATCAGCCCCAGCATTTT. Encoded protein: CASSSGTGLNQPQHF.